A selection of T cell receptor beta chains follows, all from one sample in a study of OX40 agonist ivuxolimab in advanced cancers. The repertoire was sequenced with immunoSEQ multiplex PCR; TCRdb's copy has only in-frame clones and lacks some. The profile shows more than 25,000 clones, roughly 74% of them singletons. The specimen comprised CD4+ or CD8+ T cells sorted from blood, sampled in a trial of the OX40 agonist ivuxolimab. These receptors all come from an adult with an advanced solid tumor such as melanoma, head and neck, liver or kidney cancer. Each CDR3 is given with its conserved first and last residue. D genes are given only for firm matches. A row's size may be missing; if present it is once, few, many or a size class.

j_gene: TRBJ1-4
v_gene: TRBV28
abundance: -
d_gene: TRBD1
CDR3nt: TGTGCCAGCAGTTTCACTGGCGGGACAGCGCGTGAAAAACTGTTTTTT
CDR3aa: CASSFTGGTAREKLFF

j_gene: TRBJ2-3
v_gene: TRBV4-2
abundance: -
d_gene: TRBD2
CDR3nt: TGTGCCAGCAGCCAAGTAAGGACTAGCGGCACAGATACGCAGTATTTT
CDR3aa: CASSQVRTSGTDTQYF

j_gene: TRBJ2-5
v_gene: TRBV5-1
abundance: -
d_gene: -
CDR3nt: TGCGCCAGCAGCTTGGCCCCCGGGGGAGGTCAAGAGACCCAGTACTTC
CDR3aa: CASSLAPGGGQETQYF

j_gene: TRBJ1-2
v_gene: TRBV6-1
abundance: -
d_gene: -
CDR3nt: TGTGCCAGCAGTGAAGGGGGGGTTGGCTACACCTTC
CDR3aa: CASSEGGVGYTF

j_gene: TRBJ1-6
v_gene: TRBV30
abundance: -
d_gene: -
CDR3nt: TGTGCCTGGAAGGAAGTGTTAAATTCACCCCTCCACTTT
CDR3aa: CAWKEVLNSPLHF

j_gene: TRBJ1-1
v_gene: TRBV27
abundance: -
d_gene: -
CDR3nt: TGTGCCAGCAGCCGAATCGGGGTGAACACTGAAGCTTTCTTT
CDR3aa: CASSRIGVNTEAFF

j_gene: TRBJ2-3
v_gene: TRBV4-1
abundance: -
d_gene: -
CDR3nt: TGCGCCAGCAGCCAGGTCTCAGATACGCAGTATTTT
CDR3aa: CASSQVSDTQYF

j_gene: TRBJ1-2
v_gene: TRBV6-4
abundance: -
d_gene: TRBD1
CDR3nt: TGTGCCAGCAGTCCGGGACAGGGGTCTAACTATGGCTACACCTTC
CDR3aa: CASSPGQGSNYGYTF

j_gene: TRBJ1-2
v_gene: TRBV5-5
abundance: -
d_gene: -
CDR3nt: TGTGCCAGCAGCTTGGGACCGCAATCCTATGGCTACACCTTC
CDR3aa: CASSLGPQSYGYTF

j_gene: TRBJ1-1
v_gene: TRBV30
abundance: -
d_gene: -
CDR3nt: TGTGCCTGGAGTGGGGCAGGCCGGGGGAACACTGAAGCTTTCTTT
CDR3aa: CAWSGAGRGNTEAFF

j_gene: TRBJ1-2
v_gene: TRBV7-2
abundance: few
d_gene: -
CDR3nt: TGTGCCAGCAGCTTAGTGTCAGGTGGCTACACCTTC
CDR3aa: CASSLVSGGYTF

j_gene: TRBJ2-5
v_gene: TRBV5-4
abundance: -
d_gene: -
CDR3nt: TGTGCCAGCAGCTTTGACAATCGGGAGACCCAGTACTTC
CDR3aa: CASSFDNRETQYF

j_gene: TRBJ1-2
v_gene: TRBV28
abundance: -
d_gene: -
CDR3nt: TGTGCCAGCAGTTTCATGAGGGACTATGGCTACACCTTC
CDR3aa: CASSFMRDYGYTF

j_gene: TRBJ2-1
v_gene: TRBV5-4
abundance: -
d_gene: -
CDR3nt: TGTGCCAGCGGGCACAGAAGGGGTAGATACAATGAGCAGTTCTTC
CDR3aa: CASGHRRGRYNEQFF

j_gene: TRBJ2-1
v_gene: TRBV9
abundance: once
d_gene: -
CDR3nt: TGTGCCAGCAGCTCAACCGGGATCTACAATGAGCAGTTCTTC
CDR3aa: CASSSTGIYNEQFF

j_gene: TRBJ1-2
v_gene: TRBV27
abundance: medium-sized
d_gene: -
CDR3nt: TGTGCCAGCAGTTTAGGAGGGGGGTTGTGGAGCTATGGCTACACCTTC
CDR3aa: CASSLGGGLWSYGYTF

j_gene: TRBJ2-2
v_gene: TRBV4-2
abundance: few
d_gene: -
CDR3nt: TGTGCCAGCAGCAAAGGGGACGGGGGTTCCACCGGGGAGCTGTTTTTT
CDR3aa: CASSKGDGGSTGELFF

j_gene: TRBJ1-1
v_gene: TRBV9
abundance: few
d_gene: TRBD1
CDR3nt: TGTGCCAGCAGCGGGGCTACAGGGGTAGCTTTCTTT
CDR3aa: CASSGATGVAFF

j_gene: TRBJ1-1
v_gene: TRBV15
abundance: few
d_gene: -
CDR3nt: TGTGCCACGAGGTTCATCACTGAAGCTTTCTTT
CDR3aa: CATRFITEAFF

j_gene: TRBJ1-6
v_gene: TRBV6-5
abundance: -
d_gene: -
CDR3nt: TGTGCCAGCAGTTGGAACAGGGCTAATTCACCCCTCCACTTT
CDR3aa: CASSWNRANSPLHF

j_gene: TRBJ1-2
v_gene: TRBV9
abundance: -
d_gene: -
CDR3nt: TGTGCCAGCAGCGTAGGACCTCTTTACACCTTC
CDR3aa: CASSVGPLYTF

j_gene: TRBJ1-5
v_gene: TRBV28
abundance: -
d_gene: -
CDR3nt: TGTGCCAGCAGTTCGCCAGATCTTGGGCCCCAGCATTTT
CDR3aa: CASSSPDLGPQHF

j_gene: TRBJ1-5
v_gene: TRBV27
abundance: few
d_gene: -
CDR3nt: TGTGCCAGCAGTCCTCTGGGCAGGGTGTCTCAGCCCCAGCATTTT
CDR3aa: CASSPLGRVSQPQHF

j_gene: TRBJ1-2
v_gene: TRBV5-6
abundance: -
d_gene: TRBD1
CDR3nt: TGTGCCAGCAGCTTGACAGGGGAAGGCTACACCTTC
CDR3aa: CASSLTGEGYTF

j_gene: TRBJ1-3
v_gene: TRBV9
abundance: -
d_gene: -
CDR3nt: TGTGCCAGCAGCGCCGGGGACTACTCTGGAAACACCATATATTTT
CDR3aa: CASSAGDYSGNTIYF

j_gene: TRBJ1-2
v_gene: TRBV14
abundance: once
d_gene: -
CDR3nt: TGTGCCAGCAGTCTCGATCGGGTCCGGGGCTACACCTTC
CDR3aa: CASSLDRVRGYTF

j_gene: TRBJ2-5
v_gene: TRBV11-1
abundance: -
d_gene: TRBD2
CDR3nt: TGTGCCAGCAGCTTAGTTAGCGGGGGCCGGGAGACCCAGTACTTC
CDR3aa: CASSLVSGGRETQYF

j_gene: TRBJ2-7
v_gene: TRBV21-1
abundance: many
d_gene: -
CDR3nt: TGTGCCAGCAGCAAACCAAGAGGCGGGGAGGCCCACGAGCAGTACTTC
CDR3aa: CASSKPRGGEAHEQYF

j_gene: TRBJ2-7
v_gene: TRBV29-1
abundance: -
d_gene: -
CDR3nt: TGCAGCGTTGGGTTAGTACAGGGAAACTACGAGCAGTACTTC
CDR3aa: CSVGLVQGNYEQYF

j_gene: TRBJ1-2
v_gene: TRBV4-3
abundance: -
d_gene: TRBD1
CDR3nt: TGCGCCAGCAGCCCGACGGACAGGGGGCGATCCTATGGCTACACCTTC
CDR3aa: CASSPTDRGRSYGYTF

j_gene: TRBJ1-3
v_gene: TRBV27
abundance: -
d_gene: TRBD1
CDR3nt: TGTGCCAGCAGTTTGGCCCGAGGGGGCGGAAACACCATATATTTT
CDR3aa: CASSLARGGGNTIYF

j_gene: TRBJ1-5
v_gene: TRBV7-8
abundance: few
d_gene: -
CDR3nt: TGTGCCAGCAGCCCGGAGTGGAGCAATCAGCCCCAGCATTTT
CDR3aa: CASSPEWSNQPQHF

j_gene: TRBJ2-3
v_gene: TRBV5-1
abundance: -
d_gene: -
CDR3nt: TGCGCCAGCAGCTTGTGGGGTCAGGCTGCCCCCGCGAGAGATACGCAGTATTTT
CDR3aa: CASSLWGQAAPARDTQYF

j_gene: TRBJ1-1
v_gene: TRBV11-2
abundance: -
d_gene: -
CDR3nt: TGTGCCAGCAGCGGATCCGGGGTTCAGTCTGAAGCTTTCTTT
CDR3aa: CASSGSGVQSEAFF

j_gene: TRBJ2-5
v_gene: TRBV30
abundance: -
d_gene: -
CDR3nt: TGTGCCTGGGATAGACAGGCGAAAGAGACCCAGTACTTC
CDR3aa: CAWDRQAKETQYF

j_gene: TRBJ2-1
v_gene: TRBV14
abundance: few
d_gene: -
CDR3nt: TGTGCCAGCAGCCAAGTTGGAGGCGCTGAGCAGTTCTTC
CDR3aa: CASSQVGGAEQFF